This T cell receptor (beta chain) was identified during a study of radiation and T cells in renal cell carcinoma. Time point described: blood 4 weeks post-SBRT, at nephrectomy. The sample's treatment: 15 Gy SBRT to primary tumor, nephrectomy 4 weeks later. The CDR3 loop spans 16 amino acids. Trimming cost V 5 bases and J 0 bases, with 14 bases left between them. Germline loops: CDR1 KGHSH, CDR2 LQKENI. Profiled with immunoSEQ multiplex PCR; TCRdb holds only in-frame clones, not every one. The table lists approximately 29,000 clones, about 84% of them singletons, with 30% to 35% in the top ten. The sample in question was blood, obtained from a patient whose treatment included radiotherapy and nephrectomy. This clonotype originated in a man aged 55 to 70 with renal cell carcinoma. The chain recombines TRBV18 with TRBJ1-3; the D is unclear. This chain's CDR3 is CASSTLAGVSGNTIYF. The CDR3 nucleotides read TGTGCCAGCTCAACCCTAGCAGGAGTCTCTGGAAACACCATATATTTT.